One and the same sample provided the 5 T cell receptor beta chains below, sequenced in a study of T cells in localized non-small cell lung cancer. Libraries were prepared by immunoSEQ multiplex PCR; TCRdb keeps only in-frame clonotypes and omits some of them. Of over 15,000 clones in the sample, about 85% were seen once. The sample was peripheral blood, taken before any cancer treatment. The receptor source for this set is a male donor at least 60 years old with stage I lung adenocarcinoma.

The chain employs TRBV7-2 and TRBJ1-4, with 7 nucleotides matching TRBD1. The CDR3 consists of 15 residues. Germline trimming cut 2 bases from V and 3 bases from J; bases unmatched to any gene: 3. Germline assignment: CDR1 SGHTA and CDR2 FQGNSA. The CDR3 protein is CASSLQGGPNEKLFF. CDR3 DNA sequence: TGTGCCAGCAGCTTACAGGGGGGACCTAATGAAAAACTGTTTTTT.

V and J are TRBV18 and TRBJ2-5, with D perhaps TRBD1 (5 bases). From germline, CDR1 is KGHSH and CDR2 LQKENI. The ends were cut back, 2 bases at V and 4 bases at J, with 8 bases in the middle. This CDR3 spans 13 amino acids. The CDR3 is CASSPAGLETQYF. The CDR3 DNA is TGTGCCAGCTCACCAGCAGGGTTAGAGACCCAGTACTTC.

This clone has just one count. The chain has TRBV6-6 and TRBJ1-3, with D unclear. The CDR3 length is 13 residues. The germline V gene has CDR1 MNHNY and CDR2 SVGAGI (reference sequence). Between the trimmed V and J ends, which lost 6 bases and 1 base, there was a span of 7 bases. For the CDR3, the DNA is TGTGCCAGCAGAAAGAGGTCTGGAAACACCATATATTTT. This translates into CASRKRSGNTIYF.

The chain uses TRBV5-1 and TRBJ2-2, with D uncertain. Germline-derived CDR1 and CDR2 are SGHRS and YFSETQ. Deletions cut 0 bases from V and 4 bases from J, with 10 bases between. The CDR3 totals 15 residues. CDR3 sequence: CASSLEQIFTGELFF. CDR3 nucleotides: TGCGCCAGCAGCTTGGAACAGATTTTCACCGGGGAGCTGTTTTTT.

The chain joins TRBV14 to TRBJ1-1; D may be TRBD1 (6 bases). CDR1 is SGHDN, CDR2 FVKESK, per germline. With 4 bases removed from V and 11 bases from J, the gap between germline ends came to 14 bases. The CDR3 sequence is 12 residues long. CDR3 residues: CASSLEGVDAFF. The CDR3 nucleotides read TGTGCCAGCAGCCTCGAGGGGGTTGATGCTTTCTTT.